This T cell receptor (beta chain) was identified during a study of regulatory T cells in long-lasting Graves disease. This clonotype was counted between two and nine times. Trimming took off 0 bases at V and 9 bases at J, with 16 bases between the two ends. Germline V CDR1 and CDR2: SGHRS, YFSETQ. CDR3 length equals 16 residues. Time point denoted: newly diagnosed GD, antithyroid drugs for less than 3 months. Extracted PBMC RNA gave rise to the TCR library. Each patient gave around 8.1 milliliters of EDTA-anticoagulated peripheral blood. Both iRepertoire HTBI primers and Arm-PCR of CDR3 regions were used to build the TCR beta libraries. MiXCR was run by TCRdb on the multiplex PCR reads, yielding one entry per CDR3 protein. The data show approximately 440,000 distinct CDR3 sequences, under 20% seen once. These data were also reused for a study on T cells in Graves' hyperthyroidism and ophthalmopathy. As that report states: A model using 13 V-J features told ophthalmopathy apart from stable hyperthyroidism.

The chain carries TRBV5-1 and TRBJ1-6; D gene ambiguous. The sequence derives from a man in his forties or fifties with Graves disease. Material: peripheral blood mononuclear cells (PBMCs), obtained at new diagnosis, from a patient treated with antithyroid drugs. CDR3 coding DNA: TGCGCCAGCAGCTTGGCCTTAAGGACTAGAGGTTCACCCCTCCACTTT. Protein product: CASSLALRTRGSPLHF.